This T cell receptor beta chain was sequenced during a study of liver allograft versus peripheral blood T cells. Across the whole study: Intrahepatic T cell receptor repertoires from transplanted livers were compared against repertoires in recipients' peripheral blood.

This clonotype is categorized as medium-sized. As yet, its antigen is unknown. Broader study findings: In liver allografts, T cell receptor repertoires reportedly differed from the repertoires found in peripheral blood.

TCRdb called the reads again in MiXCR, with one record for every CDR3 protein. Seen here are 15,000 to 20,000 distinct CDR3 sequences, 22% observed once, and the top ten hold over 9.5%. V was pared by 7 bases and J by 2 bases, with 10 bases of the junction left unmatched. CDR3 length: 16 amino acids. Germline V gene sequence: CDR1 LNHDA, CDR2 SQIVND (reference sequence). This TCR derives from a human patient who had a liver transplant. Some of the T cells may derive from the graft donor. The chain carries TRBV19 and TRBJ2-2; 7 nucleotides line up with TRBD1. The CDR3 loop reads CASTPLGQRNTGELFF. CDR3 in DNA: TGTGCCAGTACCCCTTTGGGACAGAGAAACACCGGGGAGCTGTTTTTT.